This is a list of T cell receptor beta chains from one sample in a study of blood T cell repertoires in COVID-19. Here immunoSEQ multiplex PCR was the method, and the copy in TCRdb shows in-frame clones only, minus some. The sample records about 200,000 clones, approximately 80% being singletons. The material sequenced was peripheral blood. These receptors originate from a human donor with acute or convalescent COVID-19. The donor label of this sample is uncertain. CDR3s include the opening cysteine and the closing phenylalanine or tryptophan. D genes are given only for firm matches. Size tells how often a clone was seen (once, few, many) or the class of an expanded clone, and some rows leave it out.

clone size: few
V gene: TRBV28
D gene: .
J gene: TRBJ2-7
CDR3 protein: CASRPSEYPNEQYF
CDR3 DNA: TGTGCCAGCAGACCTAGCGAGTACCCTAACGAGCAGTACTTC

clone size: .
V gene: TRBV25-1
D gene: TRBD1
J gene: TRBJ2-5
CDR3 protein: CASSDRGQGFETQYF
CDR3 DNA: TGTGCCAGCAGTGACCGGGGACAGGGGTTCGAGACCCAGTACTTC

clone size: many
V gene: TRBV29-1
D gene: .
J gene: TRBJ2-5
CDR3 protein: CSVKGLETQYF
CDR3 DNA: TGCAGCGTGAAGGGGTTGGAGACCCAGTACTTC

clone size: .
V gene: TRBV7-2
D gene: TRBD2
J gene: TRBJ2-3
CDR3 protein: CASSLASGSGATDTQYF
CDR3 DNA: TGTGCCAGCAGCTTAGCTAGCGGTAGCGGGGCCACAGATACGCAGTATTTT

clone size: .
V gene: TRBV28
D gene: .
J gene: TRBJ2-5
CDR3 protein: CASSLPYETQYF
CDR3 DNA: TGTGCCAGCAGTCTCCCCTATGAGACCCAGTACTTC

clone size: .
V gene: TRBV18
D gene: .
J gene: TRBJ2-3
CDR3 protein: CASSRDWLSSTDTQYF
CDR3 DNA: TGTGCCAGCTCACGGGACTGGCTGTCTAGCACAGATACGCAGTATTTT

clone size: .
V gene: TRBV30
D gene: TRBD2
J gene: TRBJ2-7
CDR3 protein: CAWSVGLAYEQYF
CDR3 DNA: TGTGCCTGGAGTGTGGGACTAGCGTACGAGCAGTACTTC

clone size: .
V gene: TRBV30
D gene: .
J gene: TRBJ2-7
CDR3 protein: CAAREPMREQYF
CDR3 DNA: TGTGCCGCCCGGGAACCTATGAGGGAGCAGTACTTC

clone size: .
V gene: TRBV5-1
D gene: .
J gene: TRBJ1-3
CDR3 protein: CASSLAGQGGSGNTIYF
CDR3 DNA: TGCGCCAGCAGCTTGGCCGGGCAGGGCGGCTCTGGAAACACCATATATTTT

clone size: .
V gene: TRBV5-1
D gene: .
J gene: TRBJ2-3
CDR3 protein: CASSLGGTSTDTQYF
CDR3 DNA: TGCGCCAGCAGCTTGGGGGGGACTAGCACAGATACGCAGTATTTT

clone size: .
V gene: TRBV5-5
D gene: .
J gene: TRBJ2-3
CDR3 protein: CASSPNQGAGVADTQYF
CDR3 DNA: TGTGCCAGCAGCCCGAATCAGGGGGCGGGAGTGGCAGATACGCAGTATTTT

clone size: .
V gene: TRBV2
D gene: .
J gene: TRBJ2-5
CDR3 protein: CASKRAGETQYF
CDR3 DNA: TGTGCCAGCAAGAGGGCCGGAGAGACCCAGTACTTC

clone size: once
V gene: TRBV30
D gene: .
J gene: TRBJ2-1
CDR3 protein: CAWVKRRAKDEQFF
CDR3 DNA: TGTGCCTGGGTTAAAAGGAGGGCCAAAGATGAGCAGTTCTTC

clone size: .
V gene: TRBV27
D gene: .
J gene: TRBJ2-7
CDR3 protein: CASSLTAGKMNEQYF
CDR3 DNA: TGTGCCAGCAGTTTAACGGCAGGGAAGATGAACGAGCAGTACTTC

clone size: once
V gene: TRBV7-8
D gene: TRBD2
J gene: TRBJ2-4
CDR3 protein: CASSERLAGEGIDIQYF
CDR3 DNA: TGTGCCAGCAGCGAGAGACTAGCGGGAGAGGGTATCGACATTCAGTACTTC

clone size: .
V gene: TRBV19
D gene: .
J gene: TRBJ2-3
CDR3 protein: CASSIGQSPSTDTQYF
CDR3 DNA: TGTGCCAGTAGTATCGGACAGTCTCCTAGCACAGATACGCAGTATTTT

clone size: .
V gene: TRBV12-3/TRBV12-4
D gene: .
J gene: TRBJ1-2
CDR3 protein: CASSLQQLYGYTF
CDR3 DNA: TGTGCCAGCAGCTTGCAACAGCTCTATGGCTACACCTTC

clone size: .
V gene: TRBV3-1/TRBV3-2
D gene: .
J gene: TRBJ2-7
CDR3 protein: CASRRGSTASSYEQYF
CDR3 DNA: TGTGCCAGCCGCAGGGGTAGCACGGCTAGCTCCTACGAGCAGTACTTC

clone size: .
V gene: TRBV5-6
D gene: .
J gene: TRBJ2-3
CDR3 protein: CASSGDAGTSTDTQYF
CDR3 DNA: TGTGCCAGCAGCGGGGATGCGGGTACTAGCACAGATACGCAGTATTTT